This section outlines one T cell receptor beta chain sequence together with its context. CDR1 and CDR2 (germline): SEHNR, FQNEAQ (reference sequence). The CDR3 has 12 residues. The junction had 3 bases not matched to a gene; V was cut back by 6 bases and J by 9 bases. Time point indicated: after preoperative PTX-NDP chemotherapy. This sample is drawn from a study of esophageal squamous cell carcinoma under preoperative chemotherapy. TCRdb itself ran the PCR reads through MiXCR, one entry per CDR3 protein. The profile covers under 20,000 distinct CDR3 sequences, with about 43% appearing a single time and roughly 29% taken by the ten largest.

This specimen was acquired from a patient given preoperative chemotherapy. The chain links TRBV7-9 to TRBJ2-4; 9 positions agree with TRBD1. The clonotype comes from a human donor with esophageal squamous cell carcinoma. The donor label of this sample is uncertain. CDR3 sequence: CASRAGQGIQYF. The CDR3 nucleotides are TGTGCCAGCAGAGCGGGACAGGGCATTCAGTACTTC.